These 32 T cell receptor beta chains originate from one sample sequenced in a study of T cell changes during pregnancy in multiple sclerosis. The assay was immunoSEQ multiplex PCR, and TCRdb's table has in-frame clones only and misses some. The table has about 59,000 clones, 90% seen once. The input for sequencing was peripheral blood, taken in the third trimester of pregnancy. The source of these receptors is a female donor in good health, enrolled as a control in a pregnancy study.

The J gene is TRBJ1-2, the V gene TRBV2; D remains ambiguous. Trimming left V 4 bases short and J 4 bases short, with 13 bases between. There are 14 residues in the CDR3. Germline lookup yields CDR1 SNHLY and CDR2 FYNNEI. The CDR3 DNA follows: TGTGCCAGCAGTGTATTCGGGGTGGTCTATGGCTACACCTTC. This sequence encodes CASSVFGVVYGYTF.

This rearrangement joins TRBV2 to TRBJ1-6, with a possible D match to TRBD1 (5 bases). The CDR3 is made up of 16 amino acids. Trimming removed 5 bases at V and 8 bases at J, with 19 bases between. Germline V lookup: CDR1 SNHLY, CDR2 FYNNEI. The chain's CDR3 is CASSPTGPRDYSPLHF. DNA for the CDR3: TGTGCCAGCAGTCCCACGGGTCCCAGGGATTATTCACCCCTCCACTTT.

The chain combines TRBV28 with TRBJ2-3, with D perhaps matching TRBD2 (7 bases). Trimming left V 5 bases short and J 2 bases short, with 14 bases between. The CDR3 covers 15 residues. The V gene's germline CDR1 is MDHEN and CDR2 SYDVKM. The CDR3 DNA is TGTGCCAGCAGTGGGGGAGGGGGGAACACAGATACGCAGTATTTT. This encodes CASSGGGGNTDTQYF.

The CDR3: CASSDPGQAGPPYEQYF. The DNA for the CDR3 is TGTGCCAGCAGTGATCCCGGACAGGCCGGTCCTCCCTACGAGCAGTACTTC. V gene TRBV6-1 combines with J gene TRBJ2-7, with 7 positions matching TRBD1. With V trimmed by 3 bases and J by 2 bases, 13 bases remained unmatched. This CDR3 contains 17 residues. Per germline, CDR1 MNHNS and CDR2 SASEGT.

The CDR3 DNA reads as TGTGCCAGCAGTTTATCGACAGCGAACACCGGGGAGCTGTTTTTT. It specifies CASSLSTANTGELFF. V usage is TRBV27 and J usage is TRBJ2-2; D might be TRBD1 (5 bases). The CDR3 has 15 amino acids. V was clipped by 0 bases and J by 0 bases, with 5 bases between them. The V gene's germline CDR1 is MNHEY and CDR2 SMNVEV (reference sequence).

The genes are TRBV7-9 and TRBJ2-3, with 7 positions matching TRBD2. The CDR3 covers 16 residues. V lost 3 bases and J lost 4; bases outside the gene matches: 10. Germline V gives CDR1 SEHNR, CDR2 FQNEAQ (reference sequence). The chain's CDR3 is CASSFTLAEDADTQYF. As DNA, the CDR3 is TGTGCCAGCAGCTTTACCCTAGCGGAGGATGCAGATACGCAGTATTTT.

This sequence joins TRBV7-2 and TRBJ2-3; a possible D gene is TRBD2 (6 bases). V shed 5 bases and J shed 2 bases, with 14 bases lying between them. CDR1 SGHTA and CDR2 FQGNSA come from the germline V gene. The CDR3 length is 15 residues. CDR3 sequence: CASSLLAAYTDTQYF. The CDR3 DNA follows: TGTGCCAGCAGCCTGTTAGCGGCTTACACAGATACGCAGTATTTT.

V usage is TRBV19 and J usage is TRBJ1-1; 9 nucleotides agree with TRBD1. With 5 bases clipped from V and 0 bases from J, the junction kept 10 bases outside the gene matches. This CDR3 has 17 residues. The germline V gene has CDR1 LNHDA and CDR2 SQIVND (reference sequence). DNA of the CDR3: TGTGCCAGTAGTTTCCTGGGGACAGGGAAGTTGAACACTGAAGCTTTCTTT. Encoded protein: CASSFLGTGKLNTEAFF.

The chain couples TRBV5-5 to TRBJ1-2; TRBD1 matches 8 bases. Trimming removed 2 bases from V and 4 bases from J; junction bases left unmatched: 4. The CDR3 length is 14 residues. Per the germline V gene, CDR1 is SGHKS and CDR2 is YYEKEE (reference sequence). The CDR3 sequence is CASSFSGGSYGYTF. CDR3 in DNA: TGTGCCAGCAGCTTTTCAGGGGGCTCCTATGGCTACACCTTC.

The J gene is TRBJ2-7, the V gene TRBV19; 10 bases align to TRBD2. The trim removed 5 bases at V and 3 bases at J, leaving 10 bases unmatched. CDR3 length: 16 residues. Per germline, CDR1 LNHDA and CDR2 SQIVND (reference sequence). Here the CDR3 DNA reads TGTGCCAGTAGTCCCCGCCTAGCGGGGGCCGACTACGAGCAGTACTTC. Translated, it gives CASSPRLAGADYEQYF. Full variable domain (rest looked up from reference TRBV19 and TRBJ2-7): DGGITQSPKYLFRKEGQNVTLSCEQNLNHDAMYWYRQDPGQGLRLIYYSQIVNDFQKGDIAEGYSVSREKKESFPLTVTSAQKNPTAFYLCASSPRLAGADYEQYFGPGTRLTVT.

J is TRBJ1-4 and V is TRBV29-1, with 8 positions matching TRBD1. Per germline, CDR1 SQVTM and CDR2 ANQGSEA. This CDR3 is 14 amino acids long. J lost 5 bases, V lost 6 bases, and 8 bases had no gene match. In nucleotides, the CDR3 is TGCAGCGTGCCGGACAGGGTAGGGAATGAAAAACTGTTTTTT. Protein: CSVPDRVGNEKLFF. The full variable domain, with the rest looked up from reference TRBV29-1 and TRBJ1-4, is SAVISQKPSRDICQRGTSLTIQCQVDSQVTMMFWYRQQPGQSLTLIATANQGSEATYESGFVIDKFPISRPNLTFSTLTVSNMSPEDSSIYLCSVPDRVGNEKLFFGSGTQLSVL.

CDR3 sequence (DNA): TGCGCCAGCGGTACAGCTTGGGGGGATGAGCAGTTCTTC. Protein product: CASGTAWGDEQFF. The V call is TRBV5-1, the J call TRBJ2-1, with D possibly being TRBD2 (6 bases). Trimming took off 7 bases at V and 8 bases at J, with 16 bases between the two ends. The CDR3 is 13 amino acids. The germline gives CDR1 SGHRS, CDR2 YFSETQ.

V is TRBV6-5 and J is TRBJ2-1, with TRBD1 identical over 9 bases. Germline V lookup: CDR1 MNHEY, CDR2 SVGAGI. The CDR3 loop spans 15 amino acids. Trimming took 7 bases from V and 3 from J; bases not matched to a gene: 7. This CDR3 reads CASNPGQGLYNEQFF. The CDR3 DNA follows: TGTGCCAGCAACCCAGGACAGGGGCTCTACAATGAGCAGTTCTTC.

The rearrangement links TRBV7-2 to TRBJ1-4; D ambiguous. The CDR3 spans 14 residues. V lost 6 bases, J lost 3 bases, and 11 bases lay in between. CDR1 and CDR2 (germline): SGHTA, FQGNSA. CDR3 in DNA: TGTGCCAGCAGGGAGGCGGGGTCTAATGAAAAACTGTTTTTT. As protein: CASREAGSNEKLFF.

In this sample, this clone turned up a few times. This chain links TRBV14 with TRBJ1-2; D ambiguous. This CDR3 is built from 13 residues. Trimming left V 0 bases short and J 5 bases short, with 7 bases between. CDR1 and CDR2 (germline): SGHDN, FVKESK. The CDR3 here is CASSQDRPYGYTF. The CDR3 nucleotides are TGTGCCAGCAGCCAAGACAGGCCTTATGGCTACACCTTC.

The chain combines TRBV11-2 with TRBJ2-5; the D is unclear. Germline assignment: CDR1 SGHAT and CDR2 FQNNGV. The CDR3 runs to 15 residues. Deletions cut 0 bases from V and 5 bases from J, with 13 bases between. The CDR3 DNA reads TGTGCCAGCAGCTTAGATCGACCAGGCCGGGAGACCCAGTACTTC. Protein sequence: CASSLDRPGRETQYF.

With regard to this clone: Within the sample, other DNA sequences also encode this same CDR3. The genes are TRBV30 and TRBJ1-1; a possible D gene is TRBD1 (5 bases). The CDR3 extends over 13 amino acids. From germline, CDR1 is GTSNPN and CDR2 SVGIG (reference sequence). Trimming cost V 0 bases and J 1 base, with 6 bases left between them. The CDR3 here is CAWSVGGNTEAFF. CDR3 nucleotide sequence: TGTGCCTGGAGTGTGGGGGGGAACACTGAAGCTTTCTTT.

As regards this clone: An end of the junction differs from the germline gene, which may be a read error. The V gene is TRBV29-1, the J gene TRBJ1-1, with D possibly being TRBD1 (5 bases). Looked up from germline, CDR1 is SQVTM and CDR2 is ANQGSEA. The CDR3 covers 9 residues. For the CDR3, the DNA is TGCAGCGTCACAGGAACCGCGCCCTTT. It translates to CSVTGTAPF.

The rearrangement joins TRBV6-5 to TRBJ2-7; no reliable D call. The CDR3 has 13 amino acids. V gave up 6 bases and J gave up 2 bases, with 11 bases separating them. Germline CDR1 and CDR2: MNHEY and SVGAGI. The CDR3 sequence: CASSSSSAYEQYF. The DNA for the CDR3 is TGTGCCAGCAGCTCGTCCTCGGCCTACGAGCAGTACTTC.

This sequence joins TRBV25-1 and TRBJ2-1; 7 bases map to TRBD1. The CDR3 loop spans 16 amino acids. Germline V gene lookup returns CDR1 MGHDK and CDR2 SYGVNS. The junction had 13 bases not matched to a gene; V was cut back by 4 bases and J by 7 bases. The CDR3 sequence: CASSAPRQGPGNEQFF. The CDR3 DNA follows: TGTGCCAGCAGTGCTCCAAGACAGGGTCCGGGGAATGAGCAGTTCTTC.

J is TRBJ2-3 and V is TRBV12-5, with TRBD2 matching over 12 bases. The CDR3 covers 13 residues. Germline V lookup: CDR1 LGHNT, CDR2 FRNRAP. The J segment lost 12 bases and the V segment lost 6 bases, leaving 7 bases of the junction unmatched. Written as DNA, the CDR3 is TGTGCTAGTGGAGCTAGCGGGGGGGCGTTTCAGTATTTT. Encoded protein: CASGASGGAFQYF.

About this clone itself: The same CDR3 is also encoded by other DNA sequences in this sample. The chain recombines TRBV5-1 with TRBJ2-1, with 8 nucleotides matching TRBD2. The CDR3 totals 14 residues. After removal of 6 bases from V and 3 bases from J, the junction contained 5 bases not matched to a gene. The germline V gene encodes CDR1 SGHRS and CDR2 YFSETQ. The CDR3 protein is CASTPGLDYNEQFF. The CDR3 bases are TGCGCCAGCACCCCGGGACTAGACTACAATGAGCAGTTCTTC.

This chain links TRBV7-9 with TRBJ2-1, with 11 bases fitting TRBD2. The CDR3 runs to 17 residues. V lost 5 bases and J lost 10; bases outside the gene matches: 16. Germline loops: CDR1 SEHNR, CDR2 FQNEAQ (reference sequence). This chain's CDR3 is CASSALLAGVSVREQFF. The CDR3 DNA reads as TGTGCCAGCAGCGCCTTACTAGCGGGAGTCTCGGTACGGGAGCAGTTCTTC.

This chain connects TRBV27 to TRBJ1-1; maybe TRBD1 (5 bases). V was shortened by 5 bases and J by 4 bases, with 14 bases between the two germline ends. CDR3 length equals 14 residues. Germline CDR1 and CDR2: MNHEY and SMNVEV (reference sequence). The CDR3 is CASSPWGEGTEAFF. CDR3 DNA: TGTGCCAGCAGTCCTTGGGGGGAGGGCACTGAAGCTTTCTTT.

The CDR3 is CASSLGGGGRTEAFF. The CDR3 nucleotides read TGTGCCAGCAGCTTGGGGGGGGGCGGGCGGACTGAAGCTTTCTTT. The V and J genes are TRBV5-4 and TRBJ1-1; a weak D match, TRBD1 (6 bases). Germline CDR1 reads SGHNT; CDR2 reads YYREEE (reference sequence). This CDR3 has 15 amino acids. Trimming cost V 0 bases and J 5 bases, with 14 bases left between them.

The V and J genes are TRBV9 and TRBJ2-2; perhaps TRBD1 as D (6 bases). Germline V lookup: CDR1 SGDLS, CDR2 YYNGEE. Between the trimmed V and J ends, which lost 0 bases and 2 bases, there was a span of 8 bases. The CDR3 has 15 amino acids. CDR3 residues: CASSVVQGNTGELFF. The CDR3 coding sequence is TGTGCCAGCAGCGTAGTACAGGGTAACACCGGGGAGCTGTTTTTT.

The rearrangement joins TRBV7-2 to TRBJ2-5; 10 bases are shared with TRBD2. This CDR3 comprises 16 residues. Trimming at V came to 1 base and at J to 5 bases, leaving 7 bases not matched to a gene. CDR1 and CDR2 (germline): SGHTA, FQGNSA. The chain's CDR3 is CASSLVLGLARETQYF. In nucleotides, the CDR3 is TGTGCCAGCAGCTTAGTTCTGGGACTAGCGCGCGAGACCCAGTACTTC. Combining the CDR3 with reference TRBV7-2 and TRBJ2-5 gives the whole variable domain GAGVSQSPSNKVTEKGKDVELRCDPISGHTALYWYRQSLGQGLEFLIYFQGNSAPDKSGLPSDRFSAERTGGSVSTLTIQRTQQEDSAVYLCASSLVLGLARETQYFGPGTRLLVL.

This chain links TRBV5-8 with TRBJ1-5; 7 bases align to TRBD1. The CDR3 totals 16 residues. Germline CDR1 is SGHTS and CDR2 is YDEGEE. With V trimmed by 3 bases and J by 5 bases, 11 bases remained unmatched. The CDR3, as DNA: TGTGCCAGCAGCTCTCTACGACAGGGAAGTTATCAGCCCCAGCATTTT. Amino acid sequence: CASSSLRQGSYQPQHF.

The chain recombines TRBV18 with TRBJ1-1; D unclear. Germline CDR1 reads KGHSH; CDR2 reads LQKENI. The CDR3 is 15 residues long. The V and J ends lost 3 bases and 4 bases respectively, with 15 bases between them. The CDR3 nucleotides read TGTGCCAGCTCACCTCCCAATGGAGGAATCACTGAAGCTTTCTTT. Residues: CASSPPNGGITEAFF.

This clone was detected only a few times. V usage is TRBV6-1 and J usage is TRBJ1-1, with 12 bases lining up with TRBD1. The CDR3 extends over 14 amino acids. The V and J ends lost 7 bases and 7 bases, in that order; junction bases with no gene match: 7. CDR1 MNHNS and CDR2 SASEGT come from the germline V gene. The CDR3: CASTPGQGAIEAFF. The CDR3 coding sequence is TGTGCCAGCACCCCGGGACAGGGGGCAATTGAAGCTTTCTTT.

V gene TRBV29-1 combines with J gene TRBJ2-1; TRBD2 agrees at 11 bases. V was pared by 6 bases and J by 10 bases, with 20 bases of the junction left unmatched. The V gene's germline CDR1 is SQVTM and CDR2 ANQGSEA. This CDR3 is 17 amino acids long. CDR3 coding DNA: TGCAGCGTCCGTCCGCCTAGCGGGGGGACCTCCGTACGCGAGCAGTTCTTC. It codes for CSVRPPSGGTSVREQFF.

The rearrangement uses TRBV6-5 and TRBJ2-2; no firm D call. Trimming removed 0 bases at V and 4 bases at J, with 12 bases between. Germline V gene lookup returns CDR1 MNHEY and CDR2 SVGAGI. The CDR3 spans 16 residues. CDR3 sequence (DNA): TGTGCCAGCAGTTACTCCTCTCTCTCTACCACCGGGGAGCTGTTTTTT. It yields the protein CASSYSSLSTTGELFF.